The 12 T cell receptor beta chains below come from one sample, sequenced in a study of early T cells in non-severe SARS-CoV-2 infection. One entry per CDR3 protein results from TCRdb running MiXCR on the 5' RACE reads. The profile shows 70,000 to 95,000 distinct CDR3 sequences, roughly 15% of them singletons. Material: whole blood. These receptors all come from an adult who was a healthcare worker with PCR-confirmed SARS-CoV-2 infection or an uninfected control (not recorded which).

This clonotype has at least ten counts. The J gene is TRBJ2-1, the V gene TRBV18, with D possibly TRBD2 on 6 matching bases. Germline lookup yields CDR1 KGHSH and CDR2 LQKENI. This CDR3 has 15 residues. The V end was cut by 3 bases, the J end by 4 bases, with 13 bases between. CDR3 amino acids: CASSPFVDYYNEQFF. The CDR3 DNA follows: TGTGCCAGCTCACCGTTCGTGGACTATTACAATGAGCAGTTCTTC.

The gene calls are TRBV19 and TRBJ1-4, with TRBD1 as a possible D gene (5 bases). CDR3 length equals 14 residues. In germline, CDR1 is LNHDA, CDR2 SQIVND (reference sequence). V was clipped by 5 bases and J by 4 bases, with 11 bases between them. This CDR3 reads CASSLQVINEKLFF. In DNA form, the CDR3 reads TGTGCCAGTAGTCTACAGGTGATTAATGAAAAACTGTTTTTT.

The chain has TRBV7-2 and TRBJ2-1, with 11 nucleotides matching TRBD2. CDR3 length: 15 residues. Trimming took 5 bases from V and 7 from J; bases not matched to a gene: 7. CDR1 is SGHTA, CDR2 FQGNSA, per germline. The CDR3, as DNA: TGTGCCAGCAGCCACAGACTAGCGGGGACGAATGAGCAGTTCTTC. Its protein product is CASSHRLAGTNEQFF.

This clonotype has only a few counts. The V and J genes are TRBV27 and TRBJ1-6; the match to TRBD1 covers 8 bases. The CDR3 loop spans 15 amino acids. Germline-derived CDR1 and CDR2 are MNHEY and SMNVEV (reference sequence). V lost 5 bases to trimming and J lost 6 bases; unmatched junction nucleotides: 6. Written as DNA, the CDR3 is TGTGCCAGCAGTCCGCGGACAGGGATTAATTCACCCCTCCACTTT. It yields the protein CASSPRTGINSPLHF.

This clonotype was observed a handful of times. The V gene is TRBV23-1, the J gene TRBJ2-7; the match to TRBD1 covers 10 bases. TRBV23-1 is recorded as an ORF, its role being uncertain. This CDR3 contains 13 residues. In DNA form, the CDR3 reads TGCGCCAGCAGTCAATACTTCTGGACAGGGGGTGACGTC. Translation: CASSQYFWTGGDV.

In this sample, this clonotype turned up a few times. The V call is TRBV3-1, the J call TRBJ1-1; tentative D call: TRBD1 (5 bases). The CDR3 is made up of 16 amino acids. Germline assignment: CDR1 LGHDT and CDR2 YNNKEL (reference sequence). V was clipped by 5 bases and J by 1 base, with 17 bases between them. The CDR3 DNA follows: TGTGCCAGCAGCAGCTGGGGGGGATTATCGAACACTGAAGCTTTCTTT. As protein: CASSSWGGLSNTEAFF. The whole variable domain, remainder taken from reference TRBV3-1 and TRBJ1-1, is DTAVSQTPKYLVTQMGNDKSIKCEQNLGHDTMYWYKQDSKKFLKIMFSYNNKELIINETVPNRFSPKSPDKAHLNLHINSLELGDSAVYFCASSSWGGLSNTEAFFGQGTRLTVV.

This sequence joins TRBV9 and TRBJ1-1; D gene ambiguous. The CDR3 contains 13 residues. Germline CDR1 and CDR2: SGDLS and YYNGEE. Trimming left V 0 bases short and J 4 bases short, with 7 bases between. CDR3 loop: CASSVVSFTEAFF. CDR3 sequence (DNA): TGTGCCAGCAGCGTAGTCAGTTTCACTGAAGCTTTCTTT.

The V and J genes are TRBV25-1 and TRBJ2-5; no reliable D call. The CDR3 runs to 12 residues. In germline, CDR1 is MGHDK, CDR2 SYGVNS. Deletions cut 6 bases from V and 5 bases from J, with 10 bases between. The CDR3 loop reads CASSHSSETQYF. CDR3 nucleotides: TGTGCCAGCAGCCACAGTTCGGAGACCCAGTACTTC.

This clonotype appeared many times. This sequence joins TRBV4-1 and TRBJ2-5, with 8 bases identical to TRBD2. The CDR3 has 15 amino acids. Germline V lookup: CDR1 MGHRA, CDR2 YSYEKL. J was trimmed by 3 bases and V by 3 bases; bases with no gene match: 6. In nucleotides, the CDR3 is TGCGCCAGCAGCCAGGCGGGACTAGGAGAAGAGACCCAGTACTTC. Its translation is CASSQAGLGEETQYF.

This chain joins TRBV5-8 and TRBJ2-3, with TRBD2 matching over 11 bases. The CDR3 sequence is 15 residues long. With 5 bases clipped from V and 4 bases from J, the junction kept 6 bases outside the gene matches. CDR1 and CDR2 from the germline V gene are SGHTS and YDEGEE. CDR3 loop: CASSSSGGPSDTQYF. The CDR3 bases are TGTGCCAGCAGTTCTAGCGGGGGGCCATCAGATACGCAGTATTTT.

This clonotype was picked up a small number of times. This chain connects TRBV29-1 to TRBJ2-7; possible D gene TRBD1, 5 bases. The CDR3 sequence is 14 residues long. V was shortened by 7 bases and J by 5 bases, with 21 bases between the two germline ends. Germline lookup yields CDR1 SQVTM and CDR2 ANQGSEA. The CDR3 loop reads CSAHRPERIHEQYV. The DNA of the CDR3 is TGCAGCGCCCACAGGCCAGAGAGGATCCACGAGCAGTACGTC.

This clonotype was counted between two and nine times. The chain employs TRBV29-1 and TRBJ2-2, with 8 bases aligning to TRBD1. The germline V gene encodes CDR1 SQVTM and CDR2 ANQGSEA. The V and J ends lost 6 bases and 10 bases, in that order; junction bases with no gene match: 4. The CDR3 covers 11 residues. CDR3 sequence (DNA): TGCAGCGTCAGGGGGCGGGAGGAGCTGTTTTTT. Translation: CSVRGREELFF.